These 24 T cell receptor beta chains came from one sample sequenced in a study of shared clonotypes between healthy human individuals. Repertoires were generated with immunoSEQ multiplex PCR, while TCRdb's copy carries only in-frame clones and drops some. This table holds roughly 500,000 clones, less than 96% found once. The specimen was naive CD4+ T cells sorted from blood. Described subset: CD45RA+ positively selected. These receptors were taken from a woman in her twenties or thirties in good health.

The rearrangement uses TRBV9 and TRBJ2-2, with TRBD2 matching over 7 bases. CDR3 length equals 16 residues. The germline V gene encodes CDR1 SGDLS and CDR2 YYNGEE. The junction had 8 bases not matched to a gene; V was cut back by 6 bases and J by 0 bases. The CDR3 DNA is TGTGCCAGCAACCTGGGGGGAGGGGCGAACACCGGGGAGCTGTTTTTT. Protein sequence: CASNLGGGANTGELFF.

In DNA form, the CDR3 reads TGCGCCAGCAGGCTCTACGCCTCAACTAATGAAAAACTGTTTTTT. This translates into CASRLYASTNEKLFF. This chain joins TRBV5-1 and TRBJ1-4; D uncertain. Looked up from germline, CDR1 is SGHRS and CDR2 is YFSETQ. Trimming pared 5 bases from V and 0 bases from J, leaving 11 bases between. This CDR3 has 15 residues.

The gene calls are TRBV28 and TRBJ1-1, with D tentatively TRBD1 (5 bases). With 4 bases removed from V and 3 bases from J, the gap between germline ends came to 12 bases. Looked up from germline, CDR1 is MDHEN and CDR2 is SYDVKM. The CDR3 extends over 14 amino acids. The CDR3 coding sequence is TGTGCCAGCAGTTCCCAGGGTGTCTACACTGAAGCTTTCTTT. Translating gives CASSSQGVYTEAFF. Full variable domain (rest looked up from reference TRBV28 and TRBJ1-1): DVKVTQSSRYLVKRTGEKVFLECVQDMDHENMFWYRQDPGLGLRLIYFSYDVKMKEKGDIPEGYSVSREKKERFSLILESASTNQTSMYLCASSSQGVYTEAFFGQGTRLTVV.

The rearrangement uses TRBV5-1 and TRBJ1-2; D perhaps matches TRBD1 (5 bases). Germline CDR1 and CDR2: SGHRS and YFSETQ. Trimming shortened V by 2 bases and J by 7 bases, and 12 bases separated the two germline ends. The CDR3 covers 13 residues. For the CDR3, the DNA is TGCGCCAGCAGCTTTGGGGGAGAAGTTGGCTACACCTTC. Translation gives CASSFGGEVGYTF.

The chain employs TRBV7-2 and TRBJ1-4, with 10 bases matching TRBD1. Germline lookup yields CDR1 SGHTA and CDR2 FQGNSA. Trimming took 5 bases from V and 4 from J; bases not matched to a gene: 7. CDR3 length: 16 residues. In nucleotides, the CDR3 is TGTGCCAGCAGCCCTGGGACAGGGGTTAATAATGAAAAACTGTTTTTT. Its translation: CASSPGTGVNNEKLFF.

The rearrangement joins TRBV7-9 to TRBJ1-1, with 9 bases matching TRBD1. The V gene end was trimmed by 4 bases and the J gene end by 0 bases; junction bases not matched to a gene: 3. CDR1 and CDR2 (germline): SEHNR, FQNEAQ (reference sequence). The CDR3 has 15 amino acids. This CDR3 is CASSWGDRVNTEAFF. In DNA, the CDR3 is TGTGCCAGCAGCTGGGGGGACAGGGTGAACACTGAAGCTTTCTTT.

V and J are TRBV4-2 and TRBJ2-5, with D perhaps TRBD2 (6 bases). Matching the DNA end better, TRBJ2-7 makes the J call doubtful. CDR3 length: 14 residues. The germline V gene encodes CDR1 LGHNA and CDR2 YNFKEQ. In DNA form, the CDR3 reads TGTGCCAGCAGCCAAGCATCTAGCGACTACGAGCAGTACTTC. It yields the protein CASSQASSDYEQYF.

The chain joins TRBV9 to TRBJ2-1; 8 bases agree with TRBD2. The CDR3 runs 14 residues. Trimming took 2 bases from V and 8 from J; bases not matched to a gene: 6. The germline V gene has CDR1 SGDLS and CDR2 YYNGEE. This CDR3 reads CASSVGLALDEQFF. CDR3 in DNA: TGTGCCAGCAGCGTCGGACTAGCATTAGATGAGCAGTTCTTC.

The chain recombines TRBV28 with TRBJ2-5; D uncertain. With 5 bases removed from V and 5 bases from J, the gap between germline ends came to 18 bases. The V gene's germline CDR1 is MDHEN and CDR2 SYDVKM. CDR3 length: 15 residues. This chain's CDR3 is CASSSSEDLRETQYF. CDR3 bases: TGTGCCAGCAGTAGCTCAGAGGATCTAAGGGAGACCCAGTACTTC. Supplemented by reference TRBV28 and TRBJ2-5, the full variable domain reads DVKVTQSSRYLVKRTGEKVFLECVQDMDHENMFWYRQDPGLGLRLIYFSYDVKMKEKGDIPEGYSVSREKKERFSLILESASTNQTSMYLCASSSSEDLRETQYFGPGTRLLVL.

The chain joins TRBV29-1 to TRBJ2-1, with D maybe TRBD1 (6 bases). The V and J ends lost 7 bases and 1 base respectively, with 17 bases between them. The CDR3 extends over 15 amino acids. Germline-derived CDR1 and CDR2 are SQVTM and ANQGSEA. CDR3 loop: CSGIKGTPSYNEQFF. CDR3 coding DNA: TGCAGCGGGATAAAGGGGACACCTTCCTACAATGAGCAGTTCTTC.

The chain joins TRBV5-1 to TRBJ2-2; D is possibly TRBD1 (5 bases). CDR1 SGHRS and CDR2 YFSETQ come from the germline V gene. The V and J ends lost 0 bases and 4 bases respectively, with 10 bases between them. This CDR3 region has 15 residues. The CDR3 loop reads CASSLVGQGTGELFF. The CDR3 nucleotides read TGCGCCAGCAGCTTGGTAGGGCAGGGCACCGGGGAGCTGTTTTTT.

The genes are TRBV28 and TRBJ1-1; D is possibly TRBD1 (5 bases). Per germline, CDR1 MDHEN and CDR2 SYDVKM. This CDR3 has 14 residues. V lost 1 base, J lost 1 base, and 7 bases lay in between. CDR3 sequence (DNA): TGTGCCAGCAGTTTATATGGGGGGAACACTGAAGCTTTCTTT. Translated, it gives CASSLYGGNTEAFF. Filled out from reference TRBV28 and TRBJ1-1, the complete variable domain reads DVKVTQSSRYLVKRTGEKVFLECVQDMDHENMFWYRQDPGLGLRLIYFSYDVKMKEKGDIPEGYSVSREKKERFSLILESASTNQTSMYLCASSLYGGNTEAFFGQGTRLTVV.

This clone occurred once. V usage is TRBV13 and J usage is TRBJ1-4; D perhaps matches TRBD1 (5 bases). V gave up 2 bases and J gave up 8 bases, with 15 bases separating them. From germline, CDR1 is PRHDT and CDR2 FYEKMQ (reference sequence). CDR3 length: 15 amino acids. CDR3 sequence (DNA): TGTGCCAGCAGCTTATACCGGAGGGGCAGGGAAAAACTGTTTTTT. This sequence encodes CASSLYRRGREKLFF.

This clone was observed a single time. V gene TRBV5-6 combines with J gene TRBJ2-3; no clear D. Per the germline V gene, CDR1 is SGHDT and CDR2 is YYEEEE. The V end lost 1 base, the J end lost 0 bases, and 15 bases lay between the germline ends. The CDR3 totals 17 residues. Written as DNA, the CDR3 is TGTGCCAGCAGCTTGTTTTGGACGGATGCTAGCACAGATACGCAGTATTTT. It specifies CASSLFWTDASTDTQYF.

This clone has just one count. The chain has TRBV27 and TRBJ2-1; maybe TRBD1 (5 bases). This CDR3 has 15 amino acids. V gave up 3 bases and J gave up 8 bases, with 17 bases separating them. Germline CDR1 MNHEY, CDR2 SMNVEV (reference sequence). CDR3: CASSFSRARVDEQFF. The CDR3 region has the DNA TGTGCCAGCAGTTTTTCCCGGGCCAGGGTCGATGAGCAGTTCTTC.

This clone was picked up one time. This chain joins TRBV5-1 and TRBJ2-3, with D possibly TRBD2 on 6 matching bases. The CDR3 covers 13 residues. With 4 bases removed from V and 6 bases from J, the gap between germline ends came to 12 bases. From germline, CDR1 is SGHRS and CDR2 YFSETQ. CDR3 in amino acids: CASSLASRDTQYF. The CDR3 nucleotides are TGCGCCAGCAGCCTAGCGTCCCGGGATACGCAGTATTTT.

The V call is TRBV7-7, the J call TRBJ2-7; 12 bases are shared with TRBD2. V dropped 1 base and J dropped 3; count of bases not matched to a gene: 1. The germline CDR1 and CDR2 sequences are SSHAT and FNYEAQ (reference sequence). This CDR3 has 15 amino acids. The CDR3, as DNA: TGTGCCAGCAGCTTAGGACTAGCGGGGGTCTACGAGCAGTACTTC. Protein: CASSLGLAGVYEQYF.

The chain joins TRBV18 to TRBJ2-7; 8 nucleotides match TRBD2. Germline V gives CDR1 KGHSH, CDR2 LQKENI. J gave up 6 bases and V 4 bases, and 11 bases lay outside the gene matches. The CDR3 is made up of 15 amino acids. The CDR3 coding sequence is TGTGCCAGCTCACGGCTCCGGGAGGGGGGTGGCGAGCAGTACTTC. Residues: CASSRLREGGGEQYF.

The V and J genes are TRBV6-4 and TRBJ1-6; D not certain. The V end lost 5 bases, the J end lost 5 bases, and 10 bases lay between the germline ends. Germline V gene sequence: CDR1 MRHNA, CDR2 SNTAGT. This CDR3 spans 14 amino acids. This chain's CDR3 is CASSSTLDNSPLHF. The CDR3 coding sequence is TGTGCCAGCAGTTCCACACTAGATAATTCACCCCTCCACTTT.

V gene TRBV10-1 combines with J gene TRBJ1-1, with 10 positions matching TRBD1. This CDR3 has 15 residues. The V and J ends lost 6 bases and 0 bases, in that order; junction bases with no gene match: 4. Germline-derived CDR1 and CDR2 are WNHNN and SYGVQD (reference sequence). The CDR3 is CASSRDRGMNTEAFF. The DNA for the CDR3 is TGCGCCAGCAGCCGGGACAGGGGTATGAACACTGAAGCTTTCTTT.

The rearrangement joins TRBV28 to TRBJ2-2; TRBD1 aligns across 7 bases. There are 16 residues in the CDR3. CDR1 and CDR2 from the germline V gene are MDHEN and SYDVKM. V lost 3 bases and J lost 3; bases outside the gene matches: 7. CDR3 residues: CASSLGNRGYTGELFF. The CDR3 bases are TGTGCCAGCAGTTTGGGTAACAGGGGATACACCGGGGAGCTGTTTTTT.

The chain recombines TRBV19 with TRBJ2-7; 7 positions agree with TRBD2. J was trimmed by 2 bases and V by 10 bases; bases with no gene match: 5. Germline CDR1 is LNHDA and CDR2 is SQIVND (reference sequence). The CDR3 is made up of 12 amino acids. The CDR3 nucleotides are TGTGCCACGCGGGACTATACCTACGAGCAGTACTTC. Translated, it gives CATRDYTYEQYF.

J is TRBJ2-1 and V is TRBV5-8, with 10 nucleotides matching TRBD2. Germline values: CDR1 SGHTS, CDR2 YDEGEE. Unmatched junction bases numbered 10, after V lost 1 base and J lost 9 bases. The CDR3 is 16 residues long. CDR3 in DNA: TGTGCCAGCAGCTTGTGGGGGACTAGCGATAGGGGTGAGCAGTTCTTC. Encoded protein: CASSLWGTSDRGEQFF.

This chain uses TRBV18 with TRBJ1-3; D unclear. The germline V gene has CDR1 KGHSH and CDR2 LQKENI. Trimming shortened V by 4 bases and J by 4 bases, and 11 bases separated the two germline ends. The CDR3 consists of 14 residues. The CDR3 coding sequence is TGTGCCAGCTCACAAGAAACGGCGGGAAACACCATATATTTT. Its protein product is CASSQETAGNTIYF.